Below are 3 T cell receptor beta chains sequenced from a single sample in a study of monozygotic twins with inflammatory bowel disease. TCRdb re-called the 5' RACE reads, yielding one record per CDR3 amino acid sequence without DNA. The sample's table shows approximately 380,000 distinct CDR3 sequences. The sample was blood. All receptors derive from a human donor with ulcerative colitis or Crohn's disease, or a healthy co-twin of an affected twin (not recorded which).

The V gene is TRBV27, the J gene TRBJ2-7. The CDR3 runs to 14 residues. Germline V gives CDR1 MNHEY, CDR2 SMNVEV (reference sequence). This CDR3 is CASSFSRGPYEQYF.

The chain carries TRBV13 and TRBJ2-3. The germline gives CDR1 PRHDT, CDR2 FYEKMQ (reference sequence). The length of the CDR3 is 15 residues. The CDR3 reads CASSLSPISTDTQYF.

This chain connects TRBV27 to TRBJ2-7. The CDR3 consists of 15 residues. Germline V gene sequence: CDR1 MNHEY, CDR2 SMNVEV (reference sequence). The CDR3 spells CASSFQDLYSYEQYF.